The 7 T cell receptor beta chains in this list originate from one sample, sequenced in a study of shared clonotypes between healthy human individuals. The naive CD8 population came from CD45RO-negative cells selected for CCR7, without terminally differentiated effector memory CD45RA+ cells. The protocol was immunoSEQ multiplex PCR, while the TCRdb copy is restricted to in-frame clones and leaves out a portion. There are about 590,000 clones in the sample; roughly 96% occur only once, and 0.11% lies in the top ten. Input material: naive CD8+ T cells sorted from blood. Receptors were obtained from a woman aged 30 to 39 in good health.

The chain is built from TRBV27 and TRBJ1-5; D uncertain. V dropped 5 bases and J dropped 6 bases, with 11 bases sitting between them. Germline lookup yields CDR1 MNHEY and CDR2 SMNVEV (reference sequence). The CDR3 length is 13 residues. CDR3 DNA sequence: TGTGCCAGCAGTCCCTCTAGGTTTCAGCCCCAGCATTTT. It encodes CASSPSRFQPQHF.

The V gene is TRBV2, the J gene TRBJ2-7, with 9 bases lining up with TRBD1. CDR1 and CDR2 (germline): SNHLY, FYNNEI. The CDR3 is 14 amino acids. J lost 3 bases, V lost 3 bases, and 3 bases had no gene match. The CDR3 DNA reads TGTGCCAGCAGTGATTACAGGGGGCTCTACGAGCAGTACTTC. Its translation is CASSDYRGLYEQYF.

The J gene is TRBJ1-1, the V gene TRBV7-6, with TRBD1 matching over 9 bases. CDR1 and CDR2 from the germline V gene are SGHVS and FNYEAQ. CDR3 length: 14 amino acids. V lost 3 bases, J lost 5 bases, and 4 bases stayed unmatched. The CDR3 spells CASSLTGGETEAFF. The DNA for the CDR3 is TGTGCCAGCAGCTTGACAGGGGGAGAGACTGAAGCTTTCTTT. The full variable domain, in which reference TRBV7-6 and TRBJ1-1 provide the parts outside the CDR3, is GAGVSQSPRYKVTKRGQDVALRCDPISGHVSLYWYRQALGQGPEFLTYFNYEAQQDKSGLPNDRFSAERPEGSISTLTIQRTEQRDSAMYRCASSLTGGETEAFFGQGTRLTVV.

This clone has only one observation. This chain uses TRBV7-9 with TRBJ1-4, with 7 positions matching TRBD1. V was pared by 6 bases and J by 0 bases, with 10 bases of the junction left unmatched. The germline V gene has CDR1 SEHNR and CDR2 FQNEAQ (reference sequence). This CDR3 has 17 residues. The CDR3 sequence: CASSSTGDYATNEKLFF. CDR3 DNA sequence: TGTGCCAGCAGTTCAACAGGGGATTACGCAACTAATGAAAAACTGTTTTTT.

This chain links TRBV5-4 with TRBJ1-1, with TRBD1 identical over 7 bases. The CDR3 loop spans 14 amino acids. The trim removed 1 base at V and 10 bases at J, leaving 10 bases unmatched. Germline V gene lookup returns CDR1 SGHNT and CDR2 YYREEE (reference sequence). The CDR3 DNA reads as TGTGCCAGCAGCTTGAGAGGGGGCGCCGCCGCAGCTTTCTTT. Protein: CASSLRGGAAAAFF.

The rearrangement uses TRBV5-4 and TRBJ2-7; 12 nucleotides match TRBD2. This CDR3 spans 16 amino acids. With V trimmed by 4 bases and J by 1 base, 6 bases remained unmatched. Germline CDR1 SGHNT, CDR2 YYREEE (reference sequence). CDR3 sequence: CASSGDLAGGSYEQYF. CDR3 sequence (DNA): TGTGCCAGCAGCGGAGATCTAGCGGGAGGGTCCTACGAGCAGTACTTC.

This chain links TRBV4-1 with TRBJ1-2; D not resolved. V dropped 1 base and J dropped 2 bases, with 11 bases sitting between them. The length of the CDR3 is 15 residues. The germline V gene encodes CDR1 MGHRA and CDR2 YSYEKL. The CDR3 is CASSQGPLLNYGYTF. The CDR3 DNA follows: TGCGCCAGCAGCCAAGGGCCGCTTCTAAACTATGGCTACACCTTC.